This TCR beta chain was sequenced in a study of siplizumab effects on memory and regulatory T cells. Germline-derived CDR1 and CDR2 are MNHNY and SVGAGI (reference sequence). The CDR3 covers 13 residues. V lost 2 bases to trimming and J lost 8 bases, with 9 bases between them. TCRdb's table, derived via immunoSEQ multiplex PCR, lists solely in-frame clones and lacks some. The sample consists of just over 40,000 clones, 89% of them appearing once. The TCR originated in a human donor in good health. Input material: naive CD4+ T cells sorted from blood. The chain links TRBV6-6 to TRBJ2-2; D is undetermined. The DNA of the CDR3 is TGTGCCAGCAGTTACGATGGTAGAGGGGAGCTGTTTTTT. This codes for CASSYDGRGELFF.